These 20 T cell receptor beta chains originate from one sample sequenced in a study of CD8 T cells in Susac syndrome. RNA amounts of 0.5 to 1 ug underwent reverse transcription with random hexamers. MiXCR, applied by TCRdb to the immunoSEQ multiplex PCR reads, yields one record per CDR3 protein. Of over 95,000 distinct CDR3 sequences listed, nearly 95% are singletons. Sequences were obtained from CD4+ T cells from PBMCs. These receptors all stem from a human donor in good health.

CDR3 amino acids: CASSSGGGYGYTF. The CDR3 DNA is TGTGCCAGCAGCTCAGGCGGAGGGTATGGCTACACCTTC. This rearrangement joins TRBV7-2 to TRBJ1-2; D ambiguous. The V gene's germline CDR1 is SGHTA and CDR2 FQGNSA. V lost 4 bases and J lost 5, with 11 bases in between. The CDR3 totals 13 residues.

This chain uses TRBV10-3 with TRBJ1-2, with D unresolved. This CDR3 is 15 amino acids long. Germline CDR1 reads ENHRY; CDR2 reads SYGVKD. Trimming cost V 0 bases and J 8 bases, with 16 bases left between them. The CDR3 DNA sequence: TGTGCCATCAGTGAGTCCTCTGGTGAGGATGGCGGCTACACCTTC. It encodes CAISESSGEDGGYTF.

This chain joins TRBV12-3 or TRBV12-4 and TRBJ1-6; TRBD1 aligns across 8 bases. V lost 5 bases to trimming and J lost 10 bases; unmatched junction nucleotides: 4. The CDR3 sequence is 13 residues long. The CDR3 coding sequence is TGTGCCAGCAGTCTCCAGGGGGCCTCACCCCTCCACTTT. It yields the protein CASSLQGASPLHF.

This clonotype turned up a few times. The rearrangement joins TRBV20-1 to TRBJ2-7; D perhaps matches TRBD2 (7 bases). V was clipped by 5 bases and J by 0 bases, with 17 bases between them. The CDR3 consists of 15 residues. Germline CDR1 and CDR2: DFQATT and SNEGSKA (reference sequence). CDR3 in amino acids: CSAPAAGHSSYEQYF. CDR3 DNA: TGCAGTGCTCCAGCAGCGGGACATAGCTCCTACGAGCAGTACTTC.

This chain links TRBV12-3 or TRBV12-4 with TRBJ2-7; 7 bases align to TRBD2. The junction had 12 bases not matched to a gene; V was cut back by 5 bases and J by 5 bases. This CDR3 region has 15 residues. CDR3 coding DNA: TGTGCCAGCAGTCCCCTGTGGCGGGAGCCCCACGAGCAGTACTTC. Amino acids: CASSPLWREPHEQYF.

This chain connects TRBV3-1 to TRBJ2-6; TRBD2 agrees at 14 bases. CDR3 length: 18 amino acids. Germline loops: CDR1 LGHDT, CDR2 YNNKEL (reference sequence). The V segment lost 3 bases and the J segment 1 base; nucleotides outside the gene matches: 2. CDR3 loop: CASSHGLAGGSGANVLTF. The CDR3 nucleotides read TGTGCCAGCAGCCACGGACTAGCGGGAGGTTCTGGGGCCAACGTCCTGACTTTC. Full variable domain (rest looked up from reference TRBV3-1 and TRBJ2-6): DTAVSQTPKYLVTQMGNDKSIKCEQNLGHDTMYWYKQDSKKFLKIMFSYNNKELIINETVPNRFSPKSPDKAHLNLHINSLELGDSAVYFCASSHGLAGGSGANVLTFGAGSRLTVL.

This chain links TRBV7-3 with TRBJ1-2, with D possibly being TRBD1 (5 bases). CDR3 length: 15 residues. Germline values: CDR1 SGHTA, CDR2 FQGTGA. Between the trimmed V and J ends, which lost 5 bases and 4 bases, there was a span of 17 bases. The CDR3 here is CASSPRDAGPYGYTF. The CDR3 DNA is TGTGCCAGCAGCCCCCGGGACGCCGGACCCTATGGCTACACCTTC.

This chain's CDR3 is CASSPIDSDEQFF. The DNA for the CDR3 is TGCGCCAGCAGCCCCATCGACAGCGATGAGCAGTTCTTC. The chain joins TRBV4-3 to TRBJ2-1, with D possibly being TRBD1 (5 bases). Germline V gene data show CDR1 as LGHNA and CDR2 as YSLEER. V was cut by 4 bases and J by 8 bases, with 12 bases left in between. The CDR3 contains 13 residues.

The chain has TRBV6-6 and TRBJ2-1; 7 bases are shared with TRBD2. Germline V CDR1 and CDR2: MNHNY, SVGAGI (reference sequence). The CDR3 extends over 15 amino acids. The ends lost 4 bases at V and 5 bases at J; junction bases unmatched: 8. The CDR3 DNA follows: TGTGCCAGCAGTTCCGTCCTAGCGGCTGACAATGAGCAGTTCTTC. It is translated as CASSSVLAADNEQFF.

The chain joins TRBV13 to TRBJ1-3; D unclear. Germline V gene sequence: CDR1 PRHDT, CDR2 FYEKMQ (reference sequence). With 1 base removed from V and 8 bases from J, the gap between germline ends came to 3 bases. CDR3 length: 11 amino acids. CDR3 coding DNA: TGTGCCAGCAGCTTAGAAGACACCATATATTTT. It codes for CASSLEDTIYF.

This chain joins TRBV19 and TRBJ2-5; tentatively, D is TRBD2 (5 bases). In germline, CDR1 is LNHDA, CDR2 SQIVND (reference sequence). This CDR3 spans 15 amino acids. V was shortened by 5 bases and J by 1 base, with 14 bases between the two germline ends. The CDR3 DNA sequence: TGTGCCAGTAGTCCGGAACTAGTTGCCCAAGAGACCCAGTACTTC. Protein sequence: CASSPELVAQETQYF.

This clonotype was counted once. V usage is TRBV5-6 and J usage is TRBJ2-1; 8 nucleotides align to TRBD1. The V segment lost 5 bases and the J segment 6 bases; nucleotides outside the gene matches: 10. CDR3 length: 15 amino acids. Germline CDR1 reads SGHDT; CDR2 reads YYEEEE. CDR3 amino acids: CASSPPDRGRNEQFF. As DNA, the CDR3 is TGTGCCAGCAGTCCACCAGACAGGGGTCGCAATGAGCAGTTCTTC.

The chain combines TRBV19 with TRBJ1-1, with D perhaps matching TRBD1 (5 bases). V was shortened by 1 base and J by 0 bases, with 9 bases between the two germline ends. CDR3 length equals 15 residues. Germline lookup yields CDR1 LNHDA and CDR2 SQIVND (reference sequence). Here the CDR3 DNA reads TGTGCCAGTAGTATAGCTGGGGGGATGAACACTGAAGCTTTCTTT. Its protein product is CASSIAGGMNTEAFF.

The chain links TRBV18 to TRBJ1-1, with TRBD1 as a possible D gene (5 bases). Germline V lookup: CDR1 KGHSH, CDR2 LQKENI. The CDR3 spans 15 residues. Trimming stripped 1 base from V and 0 bases from J, with 9 bases between. CDR3 sequence (DNA): TGTGCCAGCTCACCACGGACATCCATGAACACTGAAGCTTTCTTT. Protein sequence: CASSPRTSMNTEAFF.

V usage is TRBV3-1 and J usage is TRBJ1-5; D is unresolved. Per the germline V gene, CDR1 is LGHDT and CDR2 is YNNKEL (reference sequence). The V end lost 2 bases, the J end lost 6 bases, and 20 bases lay between the germline ends. The CDR3 loop spans 17 amino acids. Here the CDR3 DNA reads TGTGCCAGCAGCCAAAGGCTGACCACGGGTGATGGTCAGCCCCAGCATTTT. Protein: CASSQRLTTGDGQPQHF.

This chain connects TRBV9 to TRBJ1-3; D is uncertain. The germline gives CDR1 SGDLS, CDR2 YYNGEE. The CDR3 totals 16 residues. Trimming left V 0 bases short and J 2 bases short, with 12 bases between. CDR3 DNA sequence: TGTGCCAGCAGCGTAGCAGGCACGAAAGCTGGAAACACCATATATTTT. As protein: CASSVAGTKAGNTIYF.

This sequence joins TRBV7-2 and TRBJ1-4, with D perhaps TRBD1 (6 bases). Germline V CDR1 and CDR2: SGHTA, FQGNSA. The CDR3 length is 15 residues. Trimming removed 0 bases at V and 8 bases at J, with 13 bases between. Written as DNA, the CDR3 is TGTGCCAGCAGCTTAGCGCTTGGGGGCGCGGAAAAACTGTTTTTT. This codes for CASSLALGGAEKLFF.

The V gene is TRBV27, the J gene TRBJ2-1; TRBD2 matches at 7 bases. Germline CDR1 reads MNHEY; CDR2 reads SMNVEV (reference sequence). The CDR3 is made up of 15 amino acids. The J segment lost 3 bases and the V segment lost 6 bases, leaving 8 bases of the junction unmatched. The CDR3 DNA reads as TGTGCCAGCAGAAAGGGCGGGAGCCTCTACAATGAGCAGTTCTTC. Residues: CASRKGGSLYNEQFF.

This rearrangement joins TRBV19 to TRBJ1-2; D uncertain. The CDR3 loop spans 13 amino acids. V lost 3 bases, J lost 8 bases, and 13 bases lay in between. Germline V gene data show CDR1 as LNHDA and CDR2 as SQIVND (reference sequence). The CDR3 coding sequence is TGTGCCAGTAGTATTTCTGCAGGAGTCGGCTACACCTTC. This sequence encodes CASSISAGVGYTF.

The rearrangement links TRBV15 to TRBJ2-3; the D is unclear. The CDR3 covers 16 residues. V was cut by 5 bases and J by 8 bases, with 23 bases left in between. Germline assignment: CDR1 LNHNV and CDR2 YYDKDF (reference sequence). The DNA of the CDR3 is TGTGCCACCAGCCAACCCTGGACCGATGGTGGGGTTACGCAGTATTTT. Amino acid sequence: CATSQPWTDGGVTQYF.